This T cell receptor beta chain emerged from a study of blood T cell repertoires in COVID-19. Study details: Acute and convalescent COVID-19 specimens originated in the United States, Italy and Spain. In each case, the material was cDNA or gDNA derived from T cells, B-cell-depleted T cells, or PBMCs.

This clone came up once. CDR1 is LNHDA and CDR2 is SQIVND in the germline V gene (reference sequence). The CDR3 runs to 15 residues. The V segment lost 6 bases and the J segment 5 bases; nucleotides outside the gene matches: 10. Libraries were prepared by immunoSEQ multiplex PCR; TCRdb keeps only in-frame clonotypes and omits some of them. The sample holds 45,000 to 70,000 clones, around 80% seen once. This chain uses TRBV19 with TRBJ2-5; 9 bases are a match to TRBD2. This TCR derives from a woman older than 75 with acute or convalescent COVID-19. Sequencing was done on a sample of peripheral blood. This CDR3 reads CASRSVAGVGETQYF. In DNA, the CDR3 is TGTGCCAGTAGATCGGTAGCGGGGGTTGGGGAGACCCAGTACTTC.